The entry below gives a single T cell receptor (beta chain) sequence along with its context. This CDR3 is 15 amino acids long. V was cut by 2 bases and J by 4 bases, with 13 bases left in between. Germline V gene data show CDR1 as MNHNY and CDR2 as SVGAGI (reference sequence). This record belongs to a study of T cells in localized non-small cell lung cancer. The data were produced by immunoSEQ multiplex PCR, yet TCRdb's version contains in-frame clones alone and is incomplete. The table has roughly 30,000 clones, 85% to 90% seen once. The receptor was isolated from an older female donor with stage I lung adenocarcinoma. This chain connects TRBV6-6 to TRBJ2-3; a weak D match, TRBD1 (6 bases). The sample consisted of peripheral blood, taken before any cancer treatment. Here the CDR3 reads CASSYRQEFADTQYF. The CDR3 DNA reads TGTGCCAGCAGTTACAGACAGGAGTTTGCAGATACGCAGTATTTT.